The next 13 T cell receptor beta chains were all read from a single sample in a study of PD-1 blockade in classical Hodgkin lymphoma. TCRdb's table, derived via immunoSEQ multiplex PCR, lists solely in-frame clones and lacks some. The repertoire holds more than 75,000 clones, with roughly 91% as singletons. As for time point: cycle 4 day 1 (C4D1), after six to seven weeks of nivolumab. Every patient relapsed after autologous stem cell transplantation, and brentuximab vedotin exposure varied. The sample here was peripheral blood mononuclear cells (PBMCs), taken before the fourth cycle of nivolumab. The receptors derive from a human donor with classical Hodgkin lymphoma.

The rearrangement joins TRBV7-8 to TRBJ2-7; D is possibly TRBD1 (5 bases). Germline CDR1 is SGHVS and CDR2 is FQNEAQ. The CDR3 totals 15 residues. Trimming took off 5 bases at V and 0 bases at J, with 14 bases between the two ends. The CDR3 here is CASSPRTMNSYEQYF. CDR3 sequence (DNA): TGTGCCAGCAGCCCGCGGACAATGAACTCCTACGAGCAGTACTTC.

V and J are TRBV27 and TRBJ1-4, with D possibly being TRBD1 (6 bases). The CDR3 consists of 15 residues. Germline V gene data show CDR1 as MNHEY and CDR2 as SMNVEV (reference sequence). The germline V and J ends were trimmed by 4 bases and 0 bases, with 9 bases remaining between them. The chain's CDR3 is CASSSPGATNEKLFF. For the CDR3, the DNA is TGTGCCAGCAGTTCCCCAGGGGCAACTAATGAAAAACTGTTTTTT.

The chain couples TRBV18 to TRBJ2-1, with TRBD1 identical over 9 bases. The V gene's germline CDR1 is KGHSH and CDR2 LQKENI. The CDR3 is 15 residues long. Trimming at V came to 6 bases and at J to 4 bases, leaving 7 bases not matched to a gene. CDR3 protein: CASSYTGQGYNEQFF. CDR3 nucleotide sequence: TGTGCCAGCTCGTACACGGGACAGGGATACAATGAGCAGTTCTTC.

This clone has just one count. The rearrangement uses TRBV5-1 and TRBJ1-1; 7 nucleotides match TRBD1. J was trimmed by 0 bases and V by 0 bases; bases with no gene match: 5. The CDR3 has 16 residues. Germline V gene sequence: CDR1 SGHRS, CDR2 YFSETQ. CDR3 amino acids: CASSLAVQGLNTEAFF. In nucleotides, the CDR3 is TGCGCCAGCAGCTTGGCAGTACAGGGGCTGAACACTGAAGCTTTCTTT.

V usage is TRBV7-3 and J usage is TRBJ2-1; D gene unclear. Germline-derived CDR1 and CDR2 are SGHTA and FQGTGA. V was trimmed by 2 bases and J by 8 bases, leaving 13 bases between them. CDR3 length equals 14 residues. The CDR3 DNA follows: TGTGCCAGCAGCTTACTTCCCGAGTTCCATGAGCAGTTCTTC. This gives the protein CASSLLPEFHEQFF.

This chain uses TRBV9 with TRBJ1-1; D gene unclear. CDR3 size: 14 residues. V lost 0 bases, J lost 7 bases, and 13 bases lay in between. CDR1 SGDLS and CDR2 YYNGEE come from the germline V gene. The CDR3 spells CASSVVGNSGEAFF. The CDR3, as DNA: TGTGCCAGCAGCGTAGTCGGGAATAGTGGTGAAGCTTTCTTT.

The chain is built from TRBV19 and TRBJ2-3; D may be TRBD2 (5 bases). This CDR3 has 15 residues. V lost 5 bases, J lost 2 bases, and 14 bases lay in between. Per the germline V gene, CDR1 is LNHDA and CDR2 is SQIVND (reference sequence). CDR3 in DNA: TGTGCCAGTAGTGGTTCCACGGGATTCACAGATACGCAGTATTTT. Translating it yields CASSGSTGFTDTQYF.

This chain uses TRBV27 with TRBJ2-1, with D unclear. Germline V lookup: CDR1 MNHEY, CDR2 SMNVEV (reference sequence). This CDR3 is built from 12 residues. The germline V and J ends were trimmed by 7 bases and 3 bases, with 7 bases remaining between them. CDR3 sequence: CASISVYNEQFF. In DNA form, the CDR3 reads TGTGCCAGCATATCCGTCTACAATGAGCAGTTCTTC.

The chain links TRBV19 to TRBJ2-7, with D uncertain. Germline CDR1 and CDR2: LNHDA and SQIVND (reference sequence). The CDR3 is made up of 15 amino acids. The V gene lost 5 bases and the J gene lost 5 bases, with 19 bases spanning the gap. This CDR3 reads CASSRTAVSLDEQYF. DNA of the CDR3: TGTGCCAGTAGTCGTACGGCCGTCTCTCTGGACGAGCAGTACTTC.

The chain has TRBV10-2 and TRBJ2-7; 9 bases map to TRBD1. The CDR3 is 14 residues long. V lost 8 bases to trimming and J lost 2 bases; unmatched junction nucleotides: 7. The germline gives CDR1 WSHSY, CDR2 SAAADI. The CDR3 DNA reads as TGCGCCAGCGCTTGGACAGGGGAGGCCTACGAGCAGTACTTC. Translating it yields CASAWTGEAYEQYF.

The chain has TRBV10-1 and TRBJ2-1; 7 bases align to TRBD2. CDR1 WNHNN and CDR2 SYGVQD come from the germline V gene (reference sequence). CDR3 length equals 15 residues. Trimming took 4 bases from V and 5 from J; bases not matched to a gene: 8. As DNA, the CDR3 is TGCGCCAGCAGTGCAGGCGGGAGAAACAACAATGAGCAGTTCTTC. It yields the protein CASSAGGRNNNEQFF.

The chain employs TRBV4-1 and TRBJ1-1; no definite D call. Germline CDR1 is MGHRA and CDR2 is YSYEKL. The CDR3 sequence is 15 residues long. V shed 4 bases and J shed 0 bases, with 12 bases lying between them. CDR3 amino acids: CASSLSRALNTEAFF. CDR3 nucleotide sequence: TGCGCCAGCAGCCTTTCGAGGGCCCTGAACACTGAAGCTTTCTTT.

The chain links TRBV7-2 to TRBJ2-1, with 13 bases lining up with TRBD2. The CDR3 extends over 18 amino acids. In germline, CDR1 is SGHTA, CDR2 FQGNSA. V trimming: 5 bases; J trimming: 8 bases; junction bases outside the gene matches: 15. The DNA for the CDR3 is TGTGCCAGCAGCCCTGGGACTAGCGGGACTCCGGCCACCCATGAGCAGTTCTTC. The encoded protein is CASSPGTSGTPATHEQFF.